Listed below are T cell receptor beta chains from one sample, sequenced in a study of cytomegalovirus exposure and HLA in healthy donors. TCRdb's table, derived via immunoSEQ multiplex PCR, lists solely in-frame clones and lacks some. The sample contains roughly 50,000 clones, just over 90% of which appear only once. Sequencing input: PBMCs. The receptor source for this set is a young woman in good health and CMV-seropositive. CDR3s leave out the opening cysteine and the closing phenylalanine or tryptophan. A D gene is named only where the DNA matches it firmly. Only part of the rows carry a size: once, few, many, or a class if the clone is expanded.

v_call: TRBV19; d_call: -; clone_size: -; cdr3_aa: ASRRTDNQETQY
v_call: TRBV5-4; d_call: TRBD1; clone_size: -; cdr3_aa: ASSLGGDRGLGEQY
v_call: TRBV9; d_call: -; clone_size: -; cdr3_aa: ASSSRDTSSTDTQY
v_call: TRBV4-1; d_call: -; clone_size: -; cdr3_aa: ASSQDQGTGNTIY
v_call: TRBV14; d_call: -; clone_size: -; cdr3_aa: ASTTSWPDSPLH
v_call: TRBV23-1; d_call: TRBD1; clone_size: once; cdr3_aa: ASSQFSIDRVSVVTDTQY
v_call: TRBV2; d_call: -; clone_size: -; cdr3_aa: ASGGGANQPQH
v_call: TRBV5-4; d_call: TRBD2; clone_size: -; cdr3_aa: ASSFLALAGGGNEQF
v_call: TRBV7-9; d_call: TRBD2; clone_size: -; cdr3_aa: ASSLLTSGVGHEQF
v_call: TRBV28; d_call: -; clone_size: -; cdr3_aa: ASSFPLSFVNSLNYGYT
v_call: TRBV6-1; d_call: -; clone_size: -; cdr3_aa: ASMKGRGNTEAF
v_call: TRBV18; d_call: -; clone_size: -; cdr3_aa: ASSLGRQAEETQY
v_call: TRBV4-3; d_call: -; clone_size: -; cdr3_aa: ASSQERGGLPSSTDTQY
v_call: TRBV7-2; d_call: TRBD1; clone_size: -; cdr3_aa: ASSWTGRLSGNTIY
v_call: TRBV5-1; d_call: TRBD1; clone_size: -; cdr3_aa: ASSLDVGTATYEQY
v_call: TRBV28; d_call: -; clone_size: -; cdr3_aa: ASRRGGDYGYT
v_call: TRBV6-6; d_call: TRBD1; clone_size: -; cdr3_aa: ASGTGWETNYGYT
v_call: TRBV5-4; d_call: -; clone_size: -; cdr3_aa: ASSLGRDFPQH
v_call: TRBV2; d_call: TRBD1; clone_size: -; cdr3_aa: ASSETWGQGGTEAF
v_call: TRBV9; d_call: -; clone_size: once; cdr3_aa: ASSVDRVPYEQY
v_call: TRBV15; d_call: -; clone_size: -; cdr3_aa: ATSLKPPTDTQY
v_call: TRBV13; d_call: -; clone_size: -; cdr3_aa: ASSHTGTEAF
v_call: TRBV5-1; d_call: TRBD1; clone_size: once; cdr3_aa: ASSPRDREVYGYT
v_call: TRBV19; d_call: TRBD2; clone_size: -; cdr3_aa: ASSIGRGNTDTQY
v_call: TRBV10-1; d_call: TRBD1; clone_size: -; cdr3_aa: ASSERTGAHSYEQY
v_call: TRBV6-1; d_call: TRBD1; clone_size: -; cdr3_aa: ASSRQGSGTDTQY
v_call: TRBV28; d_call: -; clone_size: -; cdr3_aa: ASSWGGISNQPQH
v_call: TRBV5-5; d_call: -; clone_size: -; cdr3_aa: ASSWDLGNQPQH
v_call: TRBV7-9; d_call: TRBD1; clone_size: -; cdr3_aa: ASSQTGGTEAF
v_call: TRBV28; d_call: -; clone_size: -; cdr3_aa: ASSFQGNTDTQY
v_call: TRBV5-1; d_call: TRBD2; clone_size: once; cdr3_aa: ASSVSGDYEQY
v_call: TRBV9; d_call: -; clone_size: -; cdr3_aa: ASSANRDRGYT
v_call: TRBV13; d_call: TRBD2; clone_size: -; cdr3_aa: ASSWGGVDTQY
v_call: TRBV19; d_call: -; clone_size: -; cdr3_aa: ASSIEADLRGYT
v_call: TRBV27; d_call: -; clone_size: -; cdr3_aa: ASSPGGNTEAF
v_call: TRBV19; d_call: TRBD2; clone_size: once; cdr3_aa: ASSTRTSVYYNEQF
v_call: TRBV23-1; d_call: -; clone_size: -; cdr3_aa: ASPRLNRRGNEKLF
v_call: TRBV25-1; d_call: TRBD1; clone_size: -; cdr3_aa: ASSELTGGATEAF
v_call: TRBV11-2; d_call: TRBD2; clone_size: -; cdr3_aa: ASSLGGWRGDRKTQY
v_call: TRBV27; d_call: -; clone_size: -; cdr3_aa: ASSKQGSITGELF
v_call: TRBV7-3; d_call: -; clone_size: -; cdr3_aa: ASSPLSSYEQY
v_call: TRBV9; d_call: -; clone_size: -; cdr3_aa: ASSGGGRLNTEAF
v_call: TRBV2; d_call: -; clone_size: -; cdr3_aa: ASRKEDTGGTEAF
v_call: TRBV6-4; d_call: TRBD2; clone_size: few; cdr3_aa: ASSEAGVDTGELF
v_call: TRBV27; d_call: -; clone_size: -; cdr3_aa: ASSPATTGWIVSDEQF